This T cell receptor (beta chain) was observed in a study of T cells after yellow fever vaccination. The sample holds a few counts of this clonotype. TCRdb processed the 5' RACE reads anew with MiXCR; each CDR3 protein has one entry. The data hold around 320,000 distinct CDR3 sequences, with approximately 4% observed a single time. The CDR3 is made up of 16 amino acids. V dropped 5 bases and J dropped 1 base, with 17 bases sitting between them. CDR1 SNHLY and CDR2 FYNNEI come from the germline V gene. This chain connects TRBV2 to TRBJ1-1; no firm D call. The sequencing used PBMCs, collected 15 days after the yellow fever booster vaccination. The clonotype originates from a man younger than 35 who received the YFV17D yellow fever vaccine. In DNA form, the CDR3 reads TGTGCCAGCAGTTTAATAGTGGATAGCTCGAACACTGAAGCTTTCTTT. This gives the protein CASSLIVDSSNTEAFF. Using reference TRBV2 and TRBJ1-1 for the parts outside the CDR3, the full variable domain is EPEVTQTPSHQVTQMGQEVILRCVPISNHLYFYWYRQILGQKVEFLVSFYNNEISEKSEIFDDQFSVERPDGSNFTLKIRSTKLEDSAMYFCASSLIVDSSNTEAFFGQGTRLTVV.